The subject of this entry is one T cell receptor beta chain. Its cognate antigen has yet to be identified. One end of the junction fails to match germline, which may point to a read error. The data were obtained in a study of CD4 and CD8 cells across lung adenocarcinoma regions (dated by TCRdb to the late 2010s). Study-level background: To look at intratumor heterogeneity in the T cell receptor repertoire, the study compared tumor centers against tumor margins.

There are 16 amino acids in the CDR3, from cysteine to phenylalanine inclusive. Only the CDR3 portion is preserved as DNA: 48 bases, with reading frame beginning at the first base. CDR1 and CDR2, per the germline V gene, are MNHEY and SVGAGI. Patients with localized lung adenocarcinoma, a subtype of non-small cell lung cancer, were used as donors. The centers of localized lung adenocarcinomas were where the samples came from. For TCR repertoire analysis, CD8+ T cells from tumor tissue were profiled apart from CD4+ T cells. Receptor libraries were prepared by PCR. The sequencing machine was a HiSeq X Ten. The public reads were quality trimmed at Q25 with fastp and then assembled into clones with MiXCR by TCRdb, keeping productive beta chains. One record per CDR3 amino acid sequence lists the most common genes and DNA. This sample has tens of thousands of distinct CDR3 sequences in its table, and roughly half of those were observed once. Jointly, the top ten make up roughly 50% of the sample.

The sequence was collected from a male donor with lung adenocarcinoma. The CD4 and CD8 labels of this study may be unreliable. The material sequenced was CD8+ T cells from the center of a lung tumor. The cell subset or site tag for this specimen amounts to: tumor center region. The rearrangement combines TRBV6-5 with TRBJ2-1, with a tentative D gene TRBD2 over 5 matching bases. At the DNA level, the sequence is TGTGCCAGCAGTTCAACCAGGCTGCCAAATTACGGGGAGCAGTTTTTC. Its protein reads: CASSSTRLPNYGEQFF.